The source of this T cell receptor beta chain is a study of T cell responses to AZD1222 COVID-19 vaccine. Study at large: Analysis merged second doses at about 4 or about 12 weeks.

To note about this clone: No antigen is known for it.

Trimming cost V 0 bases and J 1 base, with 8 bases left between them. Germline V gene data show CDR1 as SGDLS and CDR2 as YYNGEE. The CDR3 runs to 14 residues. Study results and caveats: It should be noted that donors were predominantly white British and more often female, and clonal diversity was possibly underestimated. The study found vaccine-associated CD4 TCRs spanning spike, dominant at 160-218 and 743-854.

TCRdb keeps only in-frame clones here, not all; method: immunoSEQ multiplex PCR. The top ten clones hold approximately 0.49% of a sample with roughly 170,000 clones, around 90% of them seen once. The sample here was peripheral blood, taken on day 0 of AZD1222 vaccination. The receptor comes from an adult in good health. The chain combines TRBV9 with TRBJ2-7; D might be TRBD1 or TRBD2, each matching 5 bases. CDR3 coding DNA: TGTGCCAGCAGCGTAGGAGGGGTATCCTACGAGCAGTACTTC. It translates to CASSVGGVSYEQYF.